Included here is one T cell receptor (beta chain) sequence, with context. The antigen is not known. Primers included in the PCR were 60 Vbeta and 13 Jbeta primers. Clones were sequenced by immunoSEQ multiplex PCR, and TCRdb holds only the in-frame ones, with some missing. The table includes approximately 170,000 clones, roughly 80% detected once. The sample originates from a study of cytomegalovirus exposure and HLA in healthy donors. Findings and limits, study-wide: Earlier analysis found most TCR beta V segments productive about 87% or about 30% of the time. Other equally common chains were less clonally expanded than HLA-associated TCR beta chains, a later analysis showed. TCR beta sequences reportedly predicted the HLA-A and HLA-B alleles of most subjects accurately. TCR beta V- and J-gene trimming was later associated with a missense DCLRE1C variant.

This CDR3 is built from 15 residues. Per the germline V gene, CDR1 is MNHNS and CDR2 is SASEGT. With V trimmed by 0 bases and J by 6 bases, 5 bases remained unmatched. The chain employs TRBV6-1 and TRBJ2-1, with 7 bases that match TRBD2. This clonotype was sampled from a woman under 40 in good health and CMV-seropositive. What was sequenced was PBMCs. CDR3 region: CASSEAREKANEQFF. As DNA, the CDR3 is TGTGCCAGCAGTGAAGCGCGGGAGAAGGCCAATGAGCAGTTCTTC.